The 14 T cell receptor delta chains reported below all come from one sample, sequenced in a study of γδ T cells in repeated Plasmodium falciparum infection. TCRdb re-identified clones in the multiplex PCR reads via CATT. The sample carries some 51,000 delta-chain clones, roughly 2% recorded once. Bulk repertoires came from Vgamma9/Vdelta2+ or Vdelta2-negative gammadelta T cells flow-sorted from PBMC. Specimen: gamma-delta T cells from blood. The receptor set was obtained from a pool of human donors (malaria-infected and uninfected, not separated).

This clone was detected a few times. This is likely an artifact of a read error, given a far larger clone one base away. Other DNA sequences within the sample encode an identical CDR3. J gene calling gave no result, while the V gene is TRDV1; TRDD3 was called by the table and not checked on the DNA. CDR3 length equals 23 residues. Germline V gene sequence: CDR1 TSWWSYY, CDR2 QGS. CDR3 region: CALGSPYSSAFHRGIRYTDKLIF. The CDR3 DNA is TGTGCTCTTGGGTCTCCGTATAGTTCAGCCTTCCATAGGGGGATACGCTACACCGATAAGCTCATCTTT.

The genes are TRDV1 and TRDJ2; tentative D call: TRDD2 (7 bases). Here the J gene came from matching the DNA to germline, since TCRdb omits it. CDR3 length: 23 amino acids. CDR1 and CDR2 (germline): TSWWSYY, QGS. Trimming took 4 bases from V and 12 from J, leaving 45 bases between them. The CDR3 DNA reads as TGTGCTCTTGGGGCGATGGCCTTCCTCCATTTAAATGGGGGTAAAGATTTGAAAGAAAAACTCTTCTTT. Its protein product is CALGAMAFLHLNGGKDLKEKLFF.

On this clone itself: A far bigger clonotype differs at one base, so this is likely a read error. This sample also contains other DNA sequences that code for the same CDR3. V usage is TRDV2 and J usage is TRDJ1; no reliable D call. TCRdb leaves out the J gene; it was filled in here by matching the DNA to germline. The CDR3 extends over 15 amino acids. Germline V CDR1 and CDR2: GEAIGNYY, EKD. In DNA form, the CDR3 reads TGTGCCTGTGACACCAAGGGGTTAAACACAGATAAACTCATCTTT. This sequence encodes CACDTKGLNTDKLIF.

As regards this clone: The protein TCRdb gives is from a much larger clone and does not agree with this DNA's translation at residue 20, likely a read error; the protein shown here comes from the DNA. The V call is TRDV3, the J call TRDJ1; TRDD3 agrees at 12 bases. Assignment of the J gene here rests on matching the DNA to germline, because TCRdb gives none. The CDR3 consists of 23 residues. CDR1 is TVYSNPD and CDR2 is GDNSRS in the germline V gene (reference sequence). CDR3 amino acids: CAFRLYPTLKHWGIPKYTDRLIF. Written as DNA, the CDR3 is TGTGCCTTTAGGCTGTACCCTACGCTGAAACACTGGGGGATACCGAAGTACACCGATAGACTCATCTTT. Variable domain in full (rest from reference TRDV3 and TRDJ1): CDKVTQSSPDQTVASGSEVVLLCTYDTVYSNPDLFWYRIRPDYSFQFVFYGDNSRSEGADFTQGRFSVKHILTQKAFHLVISPVRTEDSATYYCAFRLYPTLKHWGIPKYTDRLIFGKGTRVTVEP.

Comment on this clone: TCRdb shows a much larger clone's protein in place of this DNA's translation, and the two differ at residue 14, likely through a read error; the protein shown is translated from the DNA. No J gene was named, though the V gene is TRDV3; no check of the table's D call, TRDD3, against the DNA was made. The CDR3 runs to 16 residues. Germline V gives CDR1 TVYSNPD, CDR2 GDNSRS (reference sequence). CDR3 in DNA: TGTGCCTTTAGTGAAAGCCCTGTGGTGGGGTCCGATAAACCCATCTTT. Translated, it gives CAFSESPVVGSDKPIF.

The table lists this clone with a few counts. A much larger clone differs by one base, so this may be a read error. The sample carries other DNA sequences with the same CDR3. The chain joins TRDV1 to TRDJ1; 12 bases align to TRDD3. TCRdb is silent on the J gene; assignment here came from matching the DNA to germline. CDR1 is TSWWSYY, CDR2 QGS, per germline. This CDR3 comprises 23 residues. V shed 1 base and J 3 bases; nucleotides not matched to a gene: 24. The CDR3 is CALGERLPPSSFYWGIPPDKLIF. CDR3 nucleotides: TGTGCTCTTGGGGAACGACTCCCCCCTTCCTCATTCTACTGGGGGATACCCCCCGATAAACTCATCTTT.

This clone was counted between two and nine times. The protein TCRdb gives is from a much larger clone and does not agree with this DNA's translation at residue 6, likely a read error; the protein shown here comes from the DNA. The V and J genes are TRDV1 and TRDJ2; 12 bases are shared with TRDD3. TCRdb lists no J gene, so it was determined here by aligning the DNA to germline. Looked up from germline, CDR1 is TSWWSYY and CDR2 is QGS. The V and J ends lost 1 base and 8 bases, in that order; junction bases with no gene match: 17. CDR3 length: 20 amino acids. CDR3 residues: CALGEPPFPYWGILEAQLFF. The CDR3 DNA reads TGTGCTCTTGGGGAACCACCGTTCCCGTACTGGGGGATACTTGAGGCACAACTCTTCTTT.

This clone has a count of ten or more. For this DNA, TCRdb reports the protein of a much larger clone, which diverges at residue 11, most likely from a read error; the protein presented here is translated directly from the DNA. This chain uses TRDV1 with TRDJ1; D possibly corresponds to TRDD3 (6 bases). Here the J gene came from matching the DNA to germline, since TCRdb omits it. V was pared by 2 bases and J by 0 bases, with 25 bases between. The CDR3 runs to 20 residues. Germline-derived CDR1 and CDR2 are TSWWSYY and QGS. DNA of the CDR3: TGTGCTCTTGGGGAATCGGCCTACCTTATACCGGGGATCTACACCGATAAACTCATCTTT. Translation gives CALGESAYLIPGIYTDKLIF.

As concerns this clone: TCRdb shows a much larger clone's protein in place of this DNA's translation, and the two differ at residue 5, likely through a read error; the protein shown is translated from the DNA. The genes are TRDV3 and TRDJ1, with 8 bases matching TRDD3. Matching the DNA to germline supplied the J gene, which TCRdb does not give. This CDR3 contains 20 residues. Per germline, CDR1 TVYSNPD and CDR2 GDNSRS (reference sequence). The junction had 23 bases not matched to a gene; V was cut back by 2 bases and J by 0 bases. The CDR3 DNA sequence: TGTGCCTTTGGGCCTACGTACTGGGGGTGTCCCCTCATGTACACCGATAAACTCATCTTT. It specifies CAFGPTYWGCPLMYTDKLIF.

Many counts were recorded for this clone. Distinct nucleotide sequences in the sample also encode this CDR3. This sequence joins TRDV1 and TRDJ1; D remains unclear. V dropped 0 bases and J dropped 0 bases, with 26 bases sitting between them. The germline V gene has CDR1 TSWWSYY and CDR2 QGS. The CDR3 is 21 amino acids. The CDR3, as DNA: TGTGCTCTTGGGGAACTGGAGCCTGCTGTAATGAGGATTACGTACACCGATAAACTCATCTTT. It is translated as CALGELEPAVMRITYTDKLIF.

This clone was found many times. The mismatch at residue 13 between this DNA's translation and the TCRdb protein of a much larger clone likely reflects a read error; the protein shown is translated from the DNA. In DNA, the CDR3 is TGTGCTCTTGGGGAACTCCCCCATATACTGGGGGATAGGGAACTCATCTTT. Translating it yields CALGELPHILGDRELIF. The V gene is TRDV1, the J gene TRDJ1; 11 bases are shared with TRDD3. The V gene's germline CDR1 is TSWWSYY and CDR2 QGS. V shed 0 bases and J 9 bases; nucleotides not matched to a gene: 12. The CDR3 sequence is 17 residues long.

This clone was seen ten or more times. The likely explanation is a read error, given a far larger clone one base away. Other DNA sequences from this sample encode an identical CDR3 as well. The chain joins TRDV1 to TRDJ1; 12 bases line up with TRDD3. TCRdb does not report a J gene; here it was assigned by matching the DNA to germline references. After removal of 3 bases from V and 9 bases from J, the junction contained 20 bases not matched to a gene. CDR1 is TSWWSYY, CDR2 QGS, per germline. The CDR3 loop spans 19 amino acids. Here the CDR3 reads CALGELRAPPNSGGYELIF. CDR3 bases: TGTGCTCTTGGGGAGCTTAGGGCCCCTCCAAATTCTGGGGGATACGAACTCATCTTT.

In this sample, this clone turned up a few times. A far larger clone is only one base removed, so a read error is likely. This sample also contains other DNA sequences that code for the same CDR3. The V gene is TRDV2, the J gene TRDJ4, with D possibly TRDD3 on 6 matching bases. Between the trimmed V and J ends, which lost 1 base and 1 base, there was a span of 18 bases. This CDR3 is 16 amino acids long. The germline V gene encodes CDR1 GEAIGNYY and CDR2 EKD. The DNA for the CDR3 is TGTGCCTGTGACACGGTCTGGGGAATACGTGACAGACCCCTGATCTTT. Amino acids: CACDTVWGIRDRPLIF.

Comment on this clone: The protein in TCRdb stems from a much larger clone and differs at residue 11 from this DNA's translation, likely a read error; here the protein is translated from the DNA. The chain links TRDV1 to TRDJ1, with 12 bases that match TRDD3. The J gene was missing in TCRdb and was found by matching the end of the DNA to germline. After removal of 1 base from V and 2 bases from J, the junction contained 35 bases not matched to a gene. The CDR3 spans 27 residues. Germline V CDR1 and CDR2: TSWWSYY, QGS. The CDR3 spells CALGEPDGEVFGSILGDTLTSTDKLIF. The DNA of the CDR3 is TGTGCTCTTGGGGAACCCGATGGGGAAGTCTTCGGGTCCATACTGGGGGATACACTCACATCTACCGATAAACTCATCTTT.